This T cell receptor beta chain is from a study of T cells in tuberculosis. As for the study in general: The T cells targeted glucose monomycolate, a mycobacterial lipid, via CD1B. Points from the study as a whole: The TCR-beta difference was not significant; alpha differences partly reflected length.

CDR1 is SGDLS and CDR2 is YYNGEE in the germline V gene. Trimming took 4 bases from V and 6 from J; bases not matched to a gene: 10. The CDR3 is 14 amino acids. Time point defined: new active TB diagnosis, blood taken before or within 7 days of starting treatment. Worth noting for this clone: What it binds is unknown.

Only in-frame clones appear in the TCRdb table, and some are missing; sequencing was by immunoSEQ multiplex PCR. The sample has 25,000 to 35,000 clones, roughly 82% seen once. This TCR was recovered from an adult with tuberculosis. Source: PBMCs, taken at tuberculosis diagnosis. The gene calls are TRBV9 and TRBJ2-7, with TRBD1 matching over 7 bases. The CDR3 sequence is CASSPRTGQSEQYF. CDR3 nucleotides: TGTGCCAGCAGCCCCCGGACAGGTCAGAGCGAGCAGTACTTC.